Given below is one T cell receptor (beta chain) in context. Antigen specificity is unknown. Extraction of RNA preceded its reverse transcription into cDNA, which served as the sequencing template. Measured with immunoSEQ multiplex PCR; TCRdb has only the in-frame clones, and not every one. The sample yields about 120,000 clones, roughly 50% seen once. The data belong to a study of CD8+ T cells in alopecia areata. General study findings and limits: Persistence of many expanded lesional clones was seen in scalp and blood during tofacitinib. Among the 100 top clones, expanded CD8+ clones, like scalp clonality, were significantly decreased by tofacitinib.

Treatment: oral pan-JAK inhibitor, 5-10 mg twice daily. The sequencing used CD8+ T cells sorted from blood, collected at week 24, from a patient treated with tofacitinib. The sequence came from a human donor with alopecia areata.

Written as DNA, the CDR3 is TGTGCCAGCAGCTTTTCCTCGGCAGGGGGCAATCGGGAAGCTTTCTTT. This encodes CASSFSSAGGNREAFF. This chain uses TRBV7-9 with TRBJ1-1; 8 positions agree with TRBD1. Germline V gene lookup returns CDR1 SEHNR and CDR2 FQNEAQ (reference sequence). The CDR3 covers 16 residues. Trimming at V came to 3 bases and at J to 8 bases, leaving 14 bases not matched to a gene.